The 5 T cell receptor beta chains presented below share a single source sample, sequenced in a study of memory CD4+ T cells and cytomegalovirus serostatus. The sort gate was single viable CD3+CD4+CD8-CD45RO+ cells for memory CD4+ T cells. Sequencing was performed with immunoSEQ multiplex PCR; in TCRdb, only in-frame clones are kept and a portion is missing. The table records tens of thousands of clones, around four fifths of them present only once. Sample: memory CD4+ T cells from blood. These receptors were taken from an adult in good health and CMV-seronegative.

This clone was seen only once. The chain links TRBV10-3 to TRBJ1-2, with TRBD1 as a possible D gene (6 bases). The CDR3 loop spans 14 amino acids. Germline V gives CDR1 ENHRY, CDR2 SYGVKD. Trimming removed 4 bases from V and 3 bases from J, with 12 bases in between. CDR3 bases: TGTGCCATCAGTGTGGACAGACAATACTATGGCTACACCTTC. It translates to CAISVDRQYYGYTF.

CDR3: CASSTGGSGYGYTF. CDR3 coding DNA: TGTGCCAGCAGTACAGGGGGCTCGGGCTATGGCTACACCTTC. The rearrangement uses TRBV6-5 and TRBJ1-2; TRBD1 aligns across 9 bases. V was clipped by 5 bases and J by 4 bases; unmatched bases: 5. Germline CDR1 is MNHEY and CDR2 is SVGAGI. This CDR3 contains 14 residues.

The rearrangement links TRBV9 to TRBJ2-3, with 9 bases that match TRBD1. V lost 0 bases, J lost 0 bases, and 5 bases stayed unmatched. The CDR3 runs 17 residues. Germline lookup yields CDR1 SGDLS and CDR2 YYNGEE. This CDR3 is CASSVGGTGYSTDTQYF. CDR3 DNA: TGTGCCAGCAGCGTAGGGGGGACAGGGTATAGCACAGATACGCAGTATTTT.

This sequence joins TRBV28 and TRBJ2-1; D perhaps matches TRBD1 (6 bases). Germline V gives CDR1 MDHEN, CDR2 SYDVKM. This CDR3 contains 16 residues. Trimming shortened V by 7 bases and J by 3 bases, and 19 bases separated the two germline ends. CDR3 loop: CASTEFGGRGYNEQFF. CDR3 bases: TGTGCCAGCACCGAATTTGGGGGCCGGGGCTACAATGAGCAGTTCTTC. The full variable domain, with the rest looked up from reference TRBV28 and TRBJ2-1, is DVKVTQSSRYLVKRTGEKVFLECVQDMDHENMFWYRQDPGLGLRLIYFSYDVKMKEKGDIPEGYSVSREKKERFSLILESASTNQTSMYLCASTEFGGRGYNEQFFGPGTRLTVL.

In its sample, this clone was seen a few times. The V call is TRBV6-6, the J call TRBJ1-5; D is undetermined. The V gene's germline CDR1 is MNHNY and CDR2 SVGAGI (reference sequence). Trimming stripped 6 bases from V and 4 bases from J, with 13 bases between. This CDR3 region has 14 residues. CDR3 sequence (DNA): TGTGCCAGCAGCCGCTCGGAAATTAATCAGCCCCAGCATTTT. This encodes CASSRSEINQPQHF.